This is a list of T cell receptor beta chains from one sample in a study of blood T cell repertoires in COVID-19. Data came from immunoSEQ multiplex PCR; TCRdb stores just in-frame clones and leaves some out. The sample carries approximately 230,000 clones, about four fifths recorded once. The source material was peripheral blood. These receptors originate from a man older than 75 with acute or convalescent COVID-19. CDR3s include the opening cysteine and the closing phenylalanine or tryptophan.

cdr3_length	v_call	j_call	cdr3_aa
12	TRBV29-1	TRBJ2-1	CSVVGQFNEQFF
12	TRBV14	TRBJ2-7	CASSHGLYEQYF
15	TRBV10-3	TRBJ1-4	CAISRTTGVNEKLFF
13	TRBV5-1	TRBJ2-3	CASSSASSDTQYF
18	TRBV28	TRBJ2-5	CASSLWSPDSQKKETQYF
15	TRBV19	TRBJ2-1	CASSTGQLTYNEQFF
13	TRBV5-1	TRBJ2-7	CASSVTGANEQYF
15	TRBV28	TRBJ2-1	CASSLPGTGGVEQFF
14	TRBV20-1	TRBJ1-5	CSASLGTDNQPQHF
15	TRBV18	TRBJ2-1	CASSPRVIPYNEQFF
17	TRBV4-2	TRBJ2-5	CASSQRGLAGVQETQYF
12	TRBV12-3/TRBV12-4	TRBJ1-1	CASSRDYGEAFF
14	TRBV18	TRBJ2-7	CASSFPQGAREQYF
13	TRBV20-1	TRBJ2-3	CSASFQTGDTQYF
14	TRBV2	TRBJ2-5	CASSGGGGEETQYF
17	TRBV10-3	TRBJ2-1	CAIRGTSGTSSYNEQFF
12	TRBV29-1	TRBJ2-7	CSVELSGAGQYF
15	TRBV5-1	TRBJ2-3	CASSPVGDRTDTQYF
14	TRBV19	TRBJ1-1	CASSIEDRNTEAFF
14	TRBV7-9	TRBJ2-7	CASSLAVGGGEQYF
16	TRBV25-1	TRBJ2-1	CASSETRGQGRNEQFF
14	TRBV15	TRBJ1-6	CATSSGQGASPLHF
15	TRBV7-6	TRBJ2-4	CASSLVGASENIQYF
15	TRBV28	TRBJ1-4	CASLAWTGGGEKLFF
14	TRBV27	TRBJ2-1	CASKGSGSFNEQFF
16	TRBV4-1	TRBJ2-1	CASSQTWGRAYNEQFF
16	TRBV5-7	TRBJ1-3	CASSTLQGLAGNTIYF
13	TRBV20-1	TRBJ1-5	CSASIGVGQPQHF
15	TRBV28	TRBJ1-2	CASIPAGYVSYGYTF
14	TRBV28	TRBJ2-1	CASTPTGTYNEQFF
14	TRBV5-8	TRBJ2-5	CASTGTGGPETQYF
14	TRBV28	TRBJ2-3	CASTHGGPTDTQYF
16	TRBV30	TRBJ1-2	CAGALAGQQGIGRYTF
15	TRBV30	TRBJ2-7	CAWIRAGANFPEQYF
16	TRBV3-1/TRBV3-2	TRBJ2-2	CASSQFWAPNTGELFF
15	TRBV6-5	TRBJ1-1	CASSLTGTGSTEAFF
14	TRBV10-3	TRBJ1-4	CAISEGQLNEKLFF
14	TRBV3-1/TRBV3-2	TRBJ1-6	CASSPTAYNSPLHF
19	TRBV5-1	TRBJ2-6	CASSSSRGASISGANVLTF
14	TRBV7-9	TRBJ1-2	CASSLGQDDYGYTF
16	TRBV5-1	TRBJ2-7	CASSSHPGQGFYEQYF
14	TRBV5-1	TRBJ1-2	CASTPGDGLYGYTF
14	TRBV5-1	TRBJ2-2	CASSLDPNTGELFF
14	TRBV6-5	TRBJ2-4	CASSYMGRRNIQYF
15	TRBV7-9	TRBJ1-2	CASSTRTGPDAGYTF